The clone carrying this T cell receptor (beta chain) has more than one count but fewer than ten. Its target is unknown. The record originates from a study of T cells after yellow fever vaccination. Study-wide background: Fractions of low cell number were prepared using SMART-Seq v4 Ultra Low Input. Study-wide findings and caveats: Clonotypes found in both CD4 and CD8 compartments made up a small share. Post-booster samples contained most primary-vaccination clones (approximately 97% CD4, about 90% CD8).

TCRdb recomputed calls from the 5' RACE reads with MiXCR, one row per CDR3 protein. The sample consists of approximately 330,000 distinct CDR3 sequences, about an eighth of them appearing once. CDR3 length: 14 residues. Germline V gene data show CDR1 as SGHAT and CDR2 as FQNNGV. Trimming shortened V by 4 bases and J by 6 bases, and 13 bases separated the two germline ends. The receptor was isolated from a young man who received the YFV17D yellow fever vaccine. The specimen was CD4+ T cells sorted from PBMCs, collected 15 days after the yellow fever booster vaccination. This rearrangement joins TRBV11-2 to TRBJ2-1; D perhaps matches TRBD1 (6 bases). As DNA, the CDR3 is TGTGCCAGCAGCTCCAGACAGGAGATCAATGAGCAGTTCTTC. Protein: CASSSRQEINEQFF.